This TCR beta chain derives from a study of vaccination and CD4 T cells after COVID-19. Whole-study context: In culture, cells were exposed to overlapping spike peptides from SARS-CoV-2, HCoV-NL63, HCoV-OC43 and HCoV-229E. General study findings and limits: In convalescent patients, a median 86.3% of post-vaccine SARS-CoV-2-reactive clones appeared only after vaccination.

Documented treatment: roughly 10-day PBMC culture with coronavirus spike peptide pools or control peptides (ViraFEST assay). Nucleocapsid antibodies negative before and after vaccination showed an absence of prior SARS-CoV-2 infection in the healthy vaccine recipients. Each well held 2 million to 2.5 million PBMCs in IL-2 (about 10 IU/ml) medium with roughly 9.7 ug/ml peptide pools. Sequenced with the Oncomine TCR Beta short-read assay was DNA taken from cultured CD4+ T cells. Via MiXCR, TCRdb re-called the PCR reads, giving one row per CDR3 protein. This table has 20,000 to 25,000 distinct CDR3 sequences, 55% to 65% appearing once. The germline V gene has CDR1 MNHEY and CDR2 SVGAGI. This CDR3 spans 15 amino acids. The V segment lost 0 bases and the J segment 10 bases; nucleotides outside the gene matches: 6. This clonotype was recorded a few times. The antigen is not known.

The starting material was CD4+ T cells from blood, cultured in vitro, obtained before SARS-CoV-2 vaccination. J is TRBJ1-2 and V is TRBV6-5; 12 bases fit TRBD1. The sequence was obtained from a human donor who received a COVID-19 vaccine. The chain's CDR3 is CASSYSGTGGEVYTF. In DNA, the CDR3 is TGTGCCAGCAGTTACTCCGGGACAGGGGGCGAGGTCTACACCTTC.